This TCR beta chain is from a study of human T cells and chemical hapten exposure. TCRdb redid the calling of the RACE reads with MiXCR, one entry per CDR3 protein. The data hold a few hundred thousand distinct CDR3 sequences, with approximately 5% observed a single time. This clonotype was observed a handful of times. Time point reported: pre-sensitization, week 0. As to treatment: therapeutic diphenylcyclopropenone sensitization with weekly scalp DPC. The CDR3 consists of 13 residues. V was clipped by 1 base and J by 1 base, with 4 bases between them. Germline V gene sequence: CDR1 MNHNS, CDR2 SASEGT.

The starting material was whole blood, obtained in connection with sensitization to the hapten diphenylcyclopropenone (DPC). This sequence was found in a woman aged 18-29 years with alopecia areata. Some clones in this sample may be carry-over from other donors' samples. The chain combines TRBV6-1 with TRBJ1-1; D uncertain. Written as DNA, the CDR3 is TGTGCCAGCAGTGAAGGGGAGAACACTGAAGCTTTCTTT. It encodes CASSEGENTEAFF.